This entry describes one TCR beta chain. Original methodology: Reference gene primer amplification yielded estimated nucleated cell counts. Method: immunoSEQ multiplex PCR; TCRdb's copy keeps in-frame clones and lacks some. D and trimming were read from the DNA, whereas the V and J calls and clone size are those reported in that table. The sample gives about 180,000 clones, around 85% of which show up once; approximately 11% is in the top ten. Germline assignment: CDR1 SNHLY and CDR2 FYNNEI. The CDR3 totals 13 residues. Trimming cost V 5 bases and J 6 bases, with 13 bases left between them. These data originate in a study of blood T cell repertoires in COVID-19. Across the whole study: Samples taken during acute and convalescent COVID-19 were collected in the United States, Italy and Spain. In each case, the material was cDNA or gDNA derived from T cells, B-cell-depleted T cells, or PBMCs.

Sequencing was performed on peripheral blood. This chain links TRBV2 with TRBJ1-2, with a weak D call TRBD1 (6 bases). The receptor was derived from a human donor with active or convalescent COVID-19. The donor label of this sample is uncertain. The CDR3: CASSTGLFDGYTF. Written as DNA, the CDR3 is TGTGCCAGCAGTACAGGGTTGTTCGATGGCTACACCTTC.